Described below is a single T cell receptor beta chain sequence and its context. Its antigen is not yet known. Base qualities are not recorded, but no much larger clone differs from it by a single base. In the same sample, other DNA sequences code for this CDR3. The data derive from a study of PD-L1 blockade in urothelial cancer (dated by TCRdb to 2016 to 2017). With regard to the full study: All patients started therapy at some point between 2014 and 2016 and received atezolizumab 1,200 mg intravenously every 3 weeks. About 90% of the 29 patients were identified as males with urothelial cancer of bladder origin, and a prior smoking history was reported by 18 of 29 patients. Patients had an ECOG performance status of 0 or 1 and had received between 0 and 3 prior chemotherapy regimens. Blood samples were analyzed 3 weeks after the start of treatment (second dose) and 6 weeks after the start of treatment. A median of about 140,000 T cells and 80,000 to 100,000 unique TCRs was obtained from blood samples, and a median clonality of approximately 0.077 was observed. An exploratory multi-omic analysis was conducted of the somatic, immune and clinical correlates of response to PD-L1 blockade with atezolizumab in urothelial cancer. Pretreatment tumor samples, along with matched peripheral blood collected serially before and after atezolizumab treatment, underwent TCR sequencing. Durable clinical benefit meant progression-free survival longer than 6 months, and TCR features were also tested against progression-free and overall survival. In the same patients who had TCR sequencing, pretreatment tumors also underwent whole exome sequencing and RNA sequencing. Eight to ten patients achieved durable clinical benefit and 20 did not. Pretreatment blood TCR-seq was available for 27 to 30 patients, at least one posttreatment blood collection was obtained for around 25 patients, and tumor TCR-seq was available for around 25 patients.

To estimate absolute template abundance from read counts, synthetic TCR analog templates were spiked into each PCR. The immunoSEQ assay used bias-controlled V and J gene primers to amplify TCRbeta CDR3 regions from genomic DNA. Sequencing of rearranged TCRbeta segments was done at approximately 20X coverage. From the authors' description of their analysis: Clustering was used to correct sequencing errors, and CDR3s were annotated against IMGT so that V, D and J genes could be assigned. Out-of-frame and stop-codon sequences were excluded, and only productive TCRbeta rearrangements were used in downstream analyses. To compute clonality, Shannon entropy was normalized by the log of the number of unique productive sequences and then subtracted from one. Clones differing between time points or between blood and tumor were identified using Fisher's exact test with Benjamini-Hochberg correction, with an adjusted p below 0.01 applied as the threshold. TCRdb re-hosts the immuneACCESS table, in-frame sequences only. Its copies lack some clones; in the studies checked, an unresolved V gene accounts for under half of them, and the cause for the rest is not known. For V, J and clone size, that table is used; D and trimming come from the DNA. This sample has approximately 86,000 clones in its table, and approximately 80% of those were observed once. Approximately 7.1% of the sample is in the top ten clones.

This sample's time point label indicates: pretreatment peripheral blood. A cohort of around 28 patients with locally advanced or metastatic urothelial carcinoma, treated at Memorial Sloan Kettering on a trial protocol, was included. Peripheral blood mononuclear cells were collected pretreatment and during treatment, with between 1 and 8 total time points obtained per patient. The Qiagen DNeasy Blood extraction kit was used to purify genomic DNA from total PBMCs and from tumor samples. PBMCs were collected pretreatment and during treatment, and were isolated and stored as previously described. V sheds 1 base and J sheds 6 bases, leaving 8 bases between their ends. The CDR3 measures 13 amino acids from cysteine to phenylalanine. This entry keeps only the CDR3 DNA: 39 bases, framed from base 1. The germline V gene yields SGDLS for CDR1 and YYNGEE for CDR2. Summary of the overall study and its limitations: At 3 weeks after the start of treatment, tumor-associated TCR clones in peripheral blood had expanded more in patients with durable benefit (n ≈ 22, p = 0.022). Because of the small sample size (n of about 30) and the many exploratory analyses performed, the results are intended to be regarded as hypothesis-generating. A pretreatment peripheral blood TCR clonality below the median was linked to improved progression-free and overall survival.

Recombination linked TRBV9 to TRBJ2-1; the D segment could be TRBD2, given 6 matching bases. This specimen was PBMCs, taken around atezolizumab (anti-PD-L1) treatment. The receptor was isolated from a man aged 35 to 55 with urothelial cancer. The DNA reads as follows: TGTGCCAGCAGCGTACAGGGAGGCAATGAGCAGTTCTTC. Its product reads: CASSVQGGNEQFF.